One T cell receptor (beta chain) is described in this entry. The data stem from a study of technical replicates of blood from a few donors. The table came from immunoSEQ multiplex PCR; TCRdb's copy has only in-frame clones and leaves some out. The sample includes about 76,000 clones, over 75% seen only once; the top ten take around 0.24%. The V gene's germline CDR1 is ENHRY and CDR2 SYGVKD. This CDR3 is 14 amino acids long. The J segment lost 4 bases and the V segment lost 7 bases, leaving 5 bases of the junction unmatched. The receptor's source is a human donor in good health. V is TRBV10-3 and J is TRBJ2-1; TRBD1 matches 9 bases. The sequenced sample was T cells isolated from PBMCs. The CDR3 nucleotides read TGTGCCATCAACCCGGGACAGGGATACAATGAGCAGTTCTTC. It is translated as CAINPGQGYNEQFF.